This TCR beta chain emerged from a study of cytomegalovirus exposure and HLA in healthy donors. The study's findings and limits: Reported performance of the classifier showed diagnosis of cytomegalovirus status with high specificity and sensitivity. TCR beta sequences reportedly predicted the HLA-A and HLA-B alleles of most subjects accurately.

About this clone itself: What it recognizes is unknown.

The PCR ran on 60 Vbeta and 13 Jbeta primers. TCRdb keeps only in-frame clones here, not all; method: immunoSEQ multiplex PCR. The sample carries more than 100,000 clones, about 61% recorded once. The germline CDR1 and CDR2 sequences are MNHEY and SVGAGI. The CDR3 runs 16 residues. Unmatched junction bases numbered 3, after V lost 2 bases and J lost 1 base. The clonotype originates from a woman between 40 and 55 years old in good health and CMV-seronegative. The gene calls are TRBV6-5 and TRBJ2-2, with 8 nucleotides matching TRBD1. Specimen: PBMCs. The DNA for the CDR3 is TGTGCCAGCAGTTACACAGGGACAGGGAACACCGGGGAGCTGTTTTTT. Its translation is CASSYTGTGNTGELFF.